A single sample is the source of the 27 T cell receptor beta chains below, sequenced in a study of CD8+CD57+ T cells in acquired aplastic anemia (dated by TCRdb to 2016 to 2019). The run used an Illumina HiSeq 2000. Profiling of TCR beta VDJ combinations and CDR3 sequences used genomic DNA as the template. The public sequencing data were trimmed at Q25 with fastp and processed into clonotypes with MiXCR by TCRdb, which kept only in-frame beta chains. CDR3 protein sequences are deduplicated, and each keeps its most common genes and DNA. The sample has hundreds of thousands of distinct CDR3 sequences on record, approximately 86% of them singletons. Jointly, the top ten make up 40% to 55% of the sample. Flow cytometry had shown CD8+CD57+ cell expansion in the patients selected for sequencing. The sample taken for sequencing was sorted CD4+, CD8+, or CD8+CD57+ T cells (not recorded which) from PBMCs. The receptors come from a human donor with aplastic anemia.

The table lists this clonotype with a count of one. The genes are TRBV24-1 and TRBJ2-2; no reliable D call. Germline values: CDR1 KGHDR, CDR2 SFDVKD. The CDR3 runs to 11 residues. Trimming shortened V by 5 bases and J by 6 bases, and 3 bases separated the two germline ends. CDR3 loop: CATSVAGELFF. The CDR3 bases are TGTGCCACCAGTGTCGCCGGGGAGCTGTTTTTT.

The genes are TRBV7-9 and TRBJ1-1; D gene unclear. The CDR3 runs to 15 residues. Trimming shortened V by 4 bases and J by 5 bases, and 17 bases separated the two germline ends. The germline gives CDR1 SEHNR, CDR2 FQNEAQ (reference sequence). This CDR3 is CASSSRRSVGTEAFF. The CDR3 DNA reads as TGTGCCAGCAGCTCGCGAAGAAGCGTAGGGACTGAAGCTTTCTTT.

The CDR3 spells CASSHRDRDSNQPQHF. The DNA for the CDR3 is TGTGCCAGCAGTCACCGGGACAGAGATAGCAATCAGCCCCAGCATTTT. V and J are TRBV7-2 and TRBJ1-5; 7 positions agree with TRBD1. Germline V CDR1 and CDR2: SGHTA, FQGNSA. The V segment lost 6 bases and the J segment 0 bases; nucleotides outside the gene matches: 8. This CDR3 has 16 residues.

This clonotype was detected a few times. The chain couples TRBV29-1 to TRBJ2-2, with 13 bases identical to TRBD2. In germline, CDR1 is SQVTM, CDR2 ANQGSEA. The CDR3 covers 14 residues. V trimming: 6 bases; J trimming: 4 bases; junction bases outside the gene matches: 2. The CDR3 DNA is TGCAGCGTCCGACTAGCGGGGGGCACCGGGGAGCTGTTTTTT. Protein: CSVRLAGGTGELFF.

The chain uses TRBV5-6 and TRBJ1-2, with a tentative D call TRBD1 (5 bases). This CDR3 is built from 12 residues. V shed 0 bases and J shed 6 bases, with 6 bases lying between them. Germline assignment: CDR1 SGHDT and CDR2 YYEEEE. The CDR3 loop is CASSLAGNGYTF. The CDR3 region has the DNA TGTGCCAGCAGCTTGGCAGGGAATGGCTACACCTTC. The full variable domain, rest sourced from reference TRBV5-6 and TRBJ1-2, is DAGVTQSPTHLIKTRGQQVTLRCSPKSGHDTVSWYQQALGQGPQFIFQYYEEEERQRGNFPDRFSGHQFPNYSSELNVNALLLGDSALYLCASSLAGNGYTFGSGTRLTVV.

The rearrangement joins TRBV7-2 to TRBJ2-1; perhaps D is TRBD1 or TRBD2 (5 bases each). V lost 2 bases to trimming and J lost 13 bases, with 24 bases between them. The germline CDR1 and CDR2 sequences are SGHTA and FQGNSA. This CDR3 is 16 amino acids long. The CDR3 region is CASSLQGAGTQYVQFF. CDR3 in DNA: TGTGCCAGCAGCTTACAAGGGGCTGGGACCCAGTACGTCCAGTTCTTC.

On this clonotype: One end of the junction does not line up with germline, which may come from a read error. V and J are TRBV19 and TRBJ2-1; D is uncertain. CDR3 size: 14 residues. Per the germline V gene, CDR1 is LNHDA and CDR2 is SQIVND (reference sequence). The CDR3 bases are TGTGCCAGTAGTATAGCCCCCCAAAATAATGGGCAGTTCTTC. It specifies CASSIAPQNNGQFF.

About this clonotype: At one of its ends the junction is not consistent with the germline gene, which may arise from a read error. The J gene is TRBJ2-1, the V gene TRBV7-8; D might be TRBD1 (6 bases). Germline CDR1 SGHVS, CDR2 FQNEAQ. The CDR3 consists of 15 residues. CDR3 coding DNA: TGTGCCAGCAGTTACGTCCAGGGGACCTACGATGAGCAGTTCTTC. As protein: CASSYVQGTYDEQFF.

With regard to this clonotype: One end of the junction varies from germline; a read error may be responsible. The V and J genes are TRBV7-9 and TRBJ2-7; a weak D match, TRBD2 (6 bases). The CDR3 runs 13 residues. CDR1 is SEHNR, CDR2 FQNEAQ, per germline (reference sequence). This chain's CDR3 is CASSRDSETEQYF. CDR3 nucleotides: TGCGCCAGCAGCCGGGACTCAGAAACCGAGCAGTACTTC.

This clonotype appeared many times. This rearrangement joins TRBV20-1 to TRBJ2-7; D might be TRBD2 (5 bases). CDR3 length: 13 amino acids. V lost 6 bases and J 0 bases, leaving 12 bases between the germline ends. Germline values: CDR1 DFQATT, CDR2 SNEGSKA (reference sequence). The CDR3, as DNA: TGCAGTGCACGCGGGCCGGACTCCTACGAGCAGTACTTC. It translates to CSARGPDSYEQYF.

A remark on this clonotype: The conserved closing phenylalanine or tryptophan is absent in this CDR3, likely reflecting a read error. The rearrangement uses TRBV2 and TRBJ2-3, with 9 bases aligning to TRBD2. The germline CDR1 and CDR2 sequences are SNHLY and FYNNEI. CDR3 size: 14 residues. The junction had 6 bases not matched to a gene; V was cut back by 5 bases and J by 6 bases. This CDR3 is CASSLAGGPDTQYL. DNA for the CDR3: TGTGCCAGCAGTTTGGCGGGGGGGCCCGATACGCAGTATCTT.

CDR3 coding DNA: TGTGCCAGCAGCCAGACAGACGCGGAGCAGCAGTACGTC. It codes for CASSQTDAEQQYV. The rearrangement uses TRBV11-3 and TRBJ2-7; D perhaps matches TRBD1 (5 bases). V was cut by 5 bases and J by 8 bases, with 16 bases left in between. Looked up from germline, CDR1 is SGHNT and CDR2 is YENEEA. The CDR3 length is 13 residues.

As concerns this clonotype: Likely a read error: the CDR3 ends without its conserved phenylalanine or tryptophan. It is unclear where the CDR3 begins or ends on the DNA, so no DNA is shown, and the CDR3 is as TCRdb lists it. The genes are TRBV15 and TRBJ2-7; TRBD1 reflects the table's D call only, with no check against the DNA. Including both end residues, the CDR3 is 14 amino acids long. CDR1 is LNHNV, CDR2 YYDKDF, per germline (reference sequence). This chain's CDR3 is CATRHLDCPLLKHS.

The chain uses TRBV2 and TRBJ1-1; D gene unclear. The CDR3 contains 15 residues. V was pared by 8 bases and J by 13 bases, with 29 bases between. Germline-derived CDR1 and CDR2 are SNHLY and FYNNEI. The CDR3 spells CASGLERTDTQDFFF. CDR3 in DNA: TGTGCCAGCGGGTTAGAGCGCACAGATACCCAGGATTTTTTCTTT.

This chain connects TRBV15 to TRBJ2-7; D not certain. Looked up from germline, CDR1 is LNHNV and CDR2 is YYDKDF (reference sequence). The CDR3 loop spans 14 amino acids. Trimming cost V 1 base and J 10 bases, with 17 bases left between them. The CDR3 spells CATSRGSEQAPQYF. In nucleotides, the CDR3 is TGTGCCACCAGCAGAGGCAGCGAGCAAGCACCCCAGTACTTC.

Concerning this clonotype itself: Compared with germline, one end of the junction differs, possibly owing to a read error. The chain combines TRBV7-3 with TRBJ2-7; 10 nucleotides agree with TRBD2. This CDR3 spans 16 amino acids. Germline V lookup: CDR1 SGHTA, CDR2 FQGTGA. The CDR3 DNA sequence: TGCGCCAGCAGCCAACTAGCGGGAAGCGCCTCCTACGAGCAGTACTTC. Protein sequence: CASSQLAGSASYEQYF.

For this clonotype: Lacking the conserved final phenylalanine or tryptophan, this CDR3 likely reflects a read error. It is unclear where the CDR3 begins or ends on the DNA, so no DNA is shown, and the CDR3 is as TCRdb lists it. V and J are TRBV7-8 and TRBJ2-3; the table's D gene call, TRBD1, was not cross checked with the DNA. A total of 13 residues make up the CDR3, ends included. Germline V gives CDR1 SGHVS, CDR2 FQNEAQ. CDR3 protein: CASSLGGSHTTQY.

This clonotype was found once. A read error may account for a junction end that differs from germline. The CDR3 DNA follows: TGTGCCAGCACAAGACAGGTCAACGCGGTTGAACAAGCATTCTTT. It yields the protein CASTRQVNAVEQAFF. The chain combines TRBV7-3 with TRBJ1-1, with a tentative D call TRBD1 (6 bases). CDR3 size: 15 residues. The germline V gene encodes CDR1 SGHTA and CDR2 FQGTGA.

Concerning this clonotype itself: Here the CDR3 omits its conserved ending phenylalanine or tryptophan, so a read error is the likely source. This sequence joins TRBV2 and TRBJ2-1; 8 nucleotides line up with TRBD2. The V and J ends lost 6 bases and 11 bases, in that order; junction bases with no gene match: 12. Germline CDR1 SNHLY, CDR2 FYNNEI. This CDR3 contains 14 residues. Written as DNA, the CDR3 is TGTGCCAGCAGGCATGGACTAGCCTACACTCAGCAGTTCGTC. Translating it yields CASRHGLAYTQQFV.

The rearrangement links TRBV7-3 to TRBJ2-2; maybe TRBD2 (5 bases). The CDR3 runs to 15 residues. V dropped 5 bases and J dropped 17 bases, with 27 bases sitting between them. Germline V CDR1 and CDR2: SGHTA, FQGTGA. The CDR3 coding sequence is TGTGCCAGCAGCAGATCAGGAGGTCCCGATACGCAGCATTTTTTT. The encoded protein is CASSRSGGPDTQHFF.

A word on this clonotype: At one end the junction does not follow the germline gene, possibly because of a read error. The chain is built from TRBV7-8 and TRBJ2-3; D unresolved. Germline loops: CDR1 SGHVS, CDR2 FQNEAQ. There are 14 residues in the CDR3. The CDR3 nucleotides are TGTGCCAGCAGCTTTCATCCAGGTCGGAAAGCGCTTTCCTTT. As protein: CASSFHPGRKALSF.

This clonotype was found many times. The chain is built from TRBV7-6 and TRBJ1-1; D unresolved. The V and J ends lost 3 bases and 5 bases respectively, with 10 bases between them. The CDR3 has 13 residues. Germline CDR1 SGHVS, CDR2 FNYEAQ. CDR3 amino acids: CASSFGVGTEAFF. The CDR3 nucleotides read TGTGCCAGCAGCTTCGGAGTCGGGACTGAAGCTTTCTTT.

The chain links TRBV2 to TRBJ2-5; D unclear. V lost 4 bases and J lost 1, with 16 bases in between. This CDR3 has 16 residues. The germline V gene has CDR1 SNHLY and CDR2 FYNNEI. This CDR3 reads CASSVKKLPPQETQYF. CDR3 in DNA: TGTGCCAGCAGTGTCAAGAAACTACCACCCCAAGAGACCCAGTACTTC.

Remarks on this clonotype: As the CDR3 is not closed by the conserved phenylalanine or tryptophan, this likely results from a read error. Because the CDR3's place on the DNA is in doubt, the DNA is left out and the CDR3 is given as listed by TCRdb. The chain is built from TRBV7-9 and TRBJ1-5. CDR1 SEHNR and CDR2 FQNEAQ come from the germline V gene (reference sequence). The CDR3 spans 13 amino acids, including both terminal residues. The CDR3 here is CASSYPGSGPHDY.

The rearrangement links TRBV9 to TRBJ1-2; D is unclear. This CDR3 contains 16 residues. Trimming removed 4 bases from V and 5 bases from J, with 21 bases in between. From germline, CDR1 is SGDLS and CDR2 YYNGEE. This CDR3 reads CASSLGRDTQVYGYTF. CDR3 DNA: TGTGCCAGCAGCTTGGGGAGAGACACGCAGGTTTATGGCTACACCTTC.

The chain employs TRBV9 and TRBJ2-7; the match to TRBD2 covers 9 bases. Germline V lookup: CDR1 SGDLS, CDR2 YYNGEE. CDR3 length equals 15 residues. Unmatched junction bases numbered 13, after V lost 3 bases and J lost 9 bases. In DNA, the CDR3 is TGTGCCAGCAGCGCCGGGACTAGCAGAATAGATACGCAGTACGTC. This translates into CASSAGTSRIDTQYV.

The J gene is TRBJ1-2, the V gene TRBV4-3, with a possible D match to TRBD1 (5 bases). The germline CDR1 and CDR2 sequences are LGHNA and YSLEER. The CDR3 has 16 residues. Trimming removed 4 bases from V and 5 bases from J, with 20 bases in between. CDR3 in DNA: TGCGCCAGCAGCCTTGCAGGGACTCGGCTCGTATATGGCTACACCTTC. It yields the protein CASSLAGTRLVYGYTF.